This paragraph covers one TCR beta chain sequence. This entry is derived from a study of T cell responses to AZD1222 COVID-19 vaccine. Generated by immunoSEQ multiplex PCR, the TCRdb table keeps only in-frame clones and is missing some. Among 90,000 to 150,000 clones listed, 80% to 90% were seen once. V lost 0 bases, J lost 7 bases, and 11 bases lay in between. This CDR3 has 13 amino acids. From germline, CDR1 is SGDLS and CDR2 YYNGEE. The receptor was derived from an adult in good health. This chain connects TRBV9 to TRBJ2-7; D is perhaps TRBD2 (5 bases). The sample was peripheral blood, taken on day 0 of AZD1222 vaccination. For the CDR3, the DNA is TGTGCCAGCAGCGTAGGAGTCGGCGGGGAGCAGTACTTC. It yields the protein CASSVGVGGEQYF.